The rows below give T cell receptor beta chains drawn from one sample of a study of cytomegalovirus exposure and HLA in healthy donors. The data were produced by immunoSEQ multiplex PCR, yet TCRdb's version contains in-frame clones alone and is incomplete. The data show some 190,000 clones, about 85% seen once. Source material: PBMCs. The origin of the receptors is a girl aged 5 to 17 in good health and CMV-seropositive. CDR3s include the opening cysteine and the closing phenylalanine or tryptophan. D genes are given only for firm matches. Not all rows give a size; the values are once, few, many and, for expanded clones, a class.

j_gene,abundance,d_gene,v_gene,CDR3nt,CDR3aa
TRBJ1-5,-,-,TRBV7-2,TGTGCCAGCAGCTTAGGACCCGAGGAGGGCAATCAGCCCCAGCATTTT,CASSLGPEEGNQPQHF
TRBJ2-7,-,TRBD1,TRBV10-3,TGTGCCCTCAGGACAGGGGAGGGCTACGAGCAGTACTTC,CALRTGEGYEQYF
TRBJ1-1,-,-,TRBV11-2,TGTGCCAGCAGAGTGACAGCGACCATGAACACTGAAGCTTTCTTT,CASRVTATMNTEAFF
TRBJ2-2,-,TRBD1,TRBV5-4,TGTGCCAGCAGCTTGACAGGGGGTGCCGGGGAGCTGTTTTTT,CASSLTGGAGELFF
TRBJ1-1,-,-,TRBV5-1,TGCGCCAGCAGCTTGGAGGGACTCCTGAACACTGAAGCTTTCTTT,CASSLEGLLNTEAFF
TRBJ2-4,once,-,TRBV2,TGTGCCAGCAAGGGGCCGGGCGACATTCAGTACTTC,CASKGPGDIQYF
TRBJ2-5,-,TRBD1,TRBV7-9,TGTGCCAGCAGCTTAACAGGGGGCAGTTGGGAGACCCAGTACTTC,CASSLTGGSWETQYF
TRBJ2-5,few,TRBD2,TRBV5-4,TGTGCCAGCAGTTGGACTAGCGGGACCCAGTACTTC,CASSWTSGTQYF
TRBJ2-3,-,TRBD1,TRBV19,TGTGCCAGTGGACAGGCTGGCGGGCTCACAGATACGCAGTATTTT,CASGQAGGLTDTQYF
TRBJ1-2,-,-,TRBV27,TGTGCCAGCAGTTCACATCGCCGCTATGGCTACACCTTC,CASSSHRRYGYTF
TRBJ1-2,-,-,TRBV7-9,TGTGCCAGCAGCTTAGTGCTCAGGGCTCATGGCTACACCTTC,CASSLVLRAHGYTF
TRBJ2-2,-,TRBD2,TRBV7-8,TGTGCCAGCAGCTTAGCCCGGACTAGCGGGATGACCGGGGAGCTGTTTTTT,CASSLARTSGMTGELFF
TRBJ2-7,-,-,TRBV4-3,TGCGCCAGCAGCCAAGGAGCTCAGGGGACCTACGAGCAGTACTTC,CASSQGAQGTYEQYF
TRBJ2-5,-,-,TRBV25-1,TGTGCCAGCTCCAGCTCAGGAATCGAGACCCAGTACTTC,CASSSSGIETQYF
TRBJ1-1,few,-,TRBV25-1,TGTGCCAGCAGTGTGGCTGTGAACACTGAAGCTTTCTTT,CASSVAVNTEAFF
TRBJ2-2,-,-,TRBV6-5,TGTGCCAGCAGTTACGCCGGGGTAAACACCGGGGAGCTGTTTTTT,CASSYAGVNTGELFF
TRBJ2-7,-,-,TRBV29-1,TGCAGCGTTATAGTCAGGCCCTACGAGCAGTACTTC,CSVIVRPYEQYF
TRBJ2-5,few,-,TRBV10-1,TGCGCCAGCAGTGAGCTAAAGAGGGAGACCCAGTACTTC,CASSELKRETQYF
TRBJ1-5,-,-,TRBV2,TGTGCCAGCAGCGAGGGGGACAATCAGCCCCAGCATTTT,CASSEGDNQPQHF
TRBJ2-7,-,-,TRBV7-4,TGTGCCAGCAGCTTAGTAAGCAGGGTTTACGAGCAGTACTTC,CASSLVSRVYEQYF
TRBJ1-1,-,-,TRBV2,TGTGCCAGCACTGGTGCGCAGCGGACCACTGAAGCTTTCTTT,CASTGAQRTTEAFF
TRBJ1-1,-,-,TRBV5-1,TGCGCCAGCAGTAGAGAGGGCACTGAAGCTTTCTTT,CASSREGTEAFF
TRBJ2-2,-,-,TRBV21-1,TGTGCCAGCCAGACAGGGGTTGGGGACACCGGGGAGCTGTTTTTT,CASQTGVGDTGELFF
TRBJ1-2,-,-,TRBV19,TGTGCCAGTAATGGGCAGACCTATCATGGCTACACCTTC,CASNGQTYHGYTF
TRBJ1-6,-,-,TRBV6-6,TGTGCCAGCATGCCAGGTGTCTATAATTCACCCCTCCACTTT,CASMPGVYNSPLHF
TRBJ2-1,few,-,TRBV7-7,TGTGCCAGCAGCTTAGCGCTGGGGGCAGCCAATGAGCAGTTCTTC,CASSLALGAANEQFF
TRBJ2-7,few,TRBD2,TRBV4-2,TGTGCCAGCAGCTCCGAAGGTAGCGGGAGCTACGAGCAGTACTTC,CASSSEGSGSYEQYF
TRBJ2-3,once,-,TRBV10-1,TGCGCCAGCAGTTGGACTGGCACAGATACGCAGTATTTT,CASSWTGTDTQYF
TRBJ2-1,-,-,TRBV20-1,TGCAGTGCGCTTAACTTGGTCTCGCAGTTCTTC,CSALNLVSQFF
TRBJ2-5,-,-,TRBV27,TGTGCCAGCAGTTTATATCGTCACGGGGGCCAAGAGACCCAGTACTTC,CASSLYRHGGQETQYF
TRBJ1-2,-,-,TRBV7-2,TGTGCCAGCAGCCACAGGAGCGGCTACACCTTC,CASSHRSGYTF
TRBJ1-2,-,-,TRBV5-4,TGTGCCAGCAGCTTGGGGTCGGGAGGTGGCTACACCTTC,CASSLGSGGGYTF
TRBJ2-7,-,-,TRBV14,TGTGCCAGCAGCCTTCCCATCGGGGAGCAGTACTTC,CASSLPIGEQYF
TRBJ2-7,-,-,TRBV4-3,TGCGCCAGCAGCCAAGTTCGGGGCTACGAGCAGTACTTC,CASSQVRGYEQYF
TRBJ1-4,-,-,TRBV5-1,TGCGCCAGCAGGTACGGGGATGAAAAACTGTTTTTT,CASRYGDEKLFF
TRBJ2-3,-,TRBD1,TRBV30,TGTGCCTGTTTAAAGACAGGGGTAGCCACAGATACGCAGTATTTT,CACLKTGVATDTQYF
TRBJ2-1,-,TRBD1,TRBV5-8,TGTGCCAGCAGCGTGGGACAGTTTGTGGATGAGCAGTTCTTC,CASSVGQFVDEQFF
TRBJ2-7,-,-,TRBV27,TGTGCCAGCAGTTTATCGCTCACGAGGGAGCAGTACTTC,CASSLSLTREQYF
TRBJ2-1,-,-,TRBV19,TGTGCCAGTAGTACATCTTGGACTTCCTCGGCTATGAATGAGCAGTTCTTC,CASSTSWTSSAMNEQFF
TRBJ2-7,-,-,TRBV5-1,TGCGCCAGCAGCTTGGGCGGGTTTGCTTCCTACGAGCAGTACTTC,CASSLGGFASYEQYF
TRBJ1-5,-,TRBD1,TRBV28,TGTGCCAGCAGTTTATTTCCAGGGGGCGAGGGTCAGCCCCAGCATTTT,CASSLFPGGEGQPQHF
TRBJ2-7,-,-,TRBV2,TGTGCCAGCAGGACAGGCGTCGAGCAGTACTTC,CASRTGVEQYF
TRBJ2-1,-,-,TRBV11-1,TGTGCCAGCAGCTTAGCGGGAGACTGGTCCTACAATGAGCAGTTCTTC,CASSLAGDWSYNEQFF
TRBJ2-1,-,TRBD2,TRBV5-1,TGCGCCAGCAGCTTGAATGGACTAGCGGGGCGGAGCTCCTACAATGAGCAGTTCTTC,CASSLNGLAGRSSYNEQFF
TRBJ2-1,-,TRBD2,TRBV7-3,TGTGCCAGCAGCTTAGGCGGGGGTAGTTTCAATGAGCAGTTCTTC,CASSLGGGSFNEQFF
TRBJ2-7,-,TRBD1,TRBV14,TGTGCCAGCAGGGCTCCAGGGGGCCACGAGCAGTACTTC,CASRAPGGHEQYF
TRBJ2-7,-,-,TRBV11-3,TGTGCCAGCAGCCCGGGTGGGGCCCCCTACGAGCAGTACTTC,CASSPGGAPYEQYF
TRBJ1-4,-,TRBD1,TRBV2,TGTGCCAGCAGTGCCGGGACAGGTATCGAAAAACTGTTTTTT,CASSAGTGIEKLFF
TRBJ1-5,few,TRBD1,TRBV6-1,TGTGCCAGCAGTGGGGACAGGGATCAGCCCCAGCATTTT,CASSGDRDQPQHF
TRBJ1-5,-,TRBD1,TRBV6-1,TGTGCCAGCATCCAGGGGGGCTTGAACAATCAGCCCCAGCATTTT,CASIQGGLNNQPQHF
TRBJ2-7,few,TRBD1,TRBV5-8,TGTGCCAGCAGCCTCTGGGACAGCTCCTACGAGCAGTACTTC,CASSLWDSSYEQYF
TRBJ2-3,-,-,TRBV7-9,TGTGCCAGCAGCCCCCGACTTTCCCCAGATACGCAGTATTTT,CASSPRLSPDTQYF
TRBJ2-7,-,TRBD1,TRBV7-9,TGTGCCAGCAGCTCCCAAAGGGACAGGGCCTACGAGCAGTACTTC,CASSSQRDRAYEQYF
TRBJ1-1,-,-,TRBV6-5,TGTGCCAGCAGTTACTCTCAAGCGAACACTGAAGCTTTCTTT,CASSYSQANTEAFF
TRBJ2-3,once,TRBD1,TRBV11-2,TGTGCCAGCAGCTCACGGACAGGGGTTGGAGATACGCAGTATTTT,CASSSRTGVGDTQYF
TRBJ2-1,-,-,TRBV25-1,TGTGCCAGCAGTGAAGCCTACAGAAGCTCCTACAATGAGCAGTTCTTC,CASSEAYRSSYNEQFF
TRBJ2-5,-,TRBD1,TRBV6-1,TGTGCCAGCAGTGATGGACAGGGGGCGGAGACCCAGTACTTC,CASSDGQGAETQYF